This TCR beta chain stems from a study of cytomegalovirus exposure and HLA in healthy donors. Whole-study findings and limits: Apart from CMV serostatus, no immune exposure information was available.

This clone was found a few times. Its antigen is undetermined. A multiplex PCR was run with 60 Vbeta primers and 13 Jbeta primers. Method: immunoSEQ multiplex PCR; TCRdb's copy keeps in-frame clones and lacks some. This table has roughly 110,000 clones, about 80% appearing once. The germline gives CDR1 SGHAT, CDR2 FQNNGV. The CDR3 sequence is 18 residues long. V shed 0 bases, J shed 1 base, and the junction held 7 bases outside the gene matches. Sequenced sample: PBMCs. The chain uses TRBV11-2 and TRBJ2-2; 8 nucleotides match TRBD1. The TCR originated in a man aged 25-45 years in good health and CMV-seronegative. CDR3 in DNA: TGTGCCAGCAGCTTAGAAGCCGGGACAGGCATGAACACCGGGGAGCTGTTTTTT. This translates into CASSLEAGTGMNTGELFF.